These T cell receptor beta chains were read from a single sample in a study of T-cell memory formation after mild COVID-19. TCRdb fed the 5' RACE reads into MiXCR, producing one record per CDR3 protein. The sample lists 150,000 to 200,000 distinct CDR3 sequences, around a third seen once, with about 12% in the top ten. Sample: PBMCs or a T cell subset sorted from them (not recorded which). Receptor source: an adult woman who had mild COVID-19 (a few samples of this study predate the infection). Cell type and time point are not known. Each CDR3 is given with its conserved first and last residue. A D gene is named only where the DNA matches it firmly. Expanded clones get a size class; other rows say once, few or many, or leave the size out.

v_call	clone_size	j_call	d_call	cdr3_aa	cdr3_nt
TRBV12-3/TRBV12-4	-	TRBJ2-5	-	CASSLRRTEETQYF	TGTGCCAGCAGTTTGAGGAGAACCGAAGAGACCCAGTACTTC
TRBV20-1	few	TRBJ2-7	-	CSAPWQGEQYF	TGCAGTGCCCCCTGGCAGGGGGAGCAGTACTTC
TRBV6-1	-	TRBJ1-2	-	CASRGRGTIGYTF	TGTGCCAGCAGGGGCAGGGGTACAATTGGCTACACCTTC
TRBV3-1	few	TRBJ2-3	-	CASSLNTQYF	TGTGCCAGCAGTCTTAATACGCAGTATTTT
TRBV6-6	few	TRBJ1-1	-	CASSKGTANTEAFF	TGTGCCAGCAGCAAGGGGACGGCGAACACTGAAGCTTTCTTT
TRBV4-2	few	TRBJ2-5	TRBD1	CASSQDRGLQETQYF	TGTGCCAGCAGCCAAGACAGGGGGCTACAAGAGACCCAGTACTTC
TRBV29-1	-	TRBJ2-7	-	CSVDLEETYEQYF	TGCAGCGTTGACCTGGAGGAAACCTACGAGCAGTACTTC
TRBV14	few	TRBJ2-3	-	CASSHVAGLVTDTQYF	TGTGCCAGCAGCCACGTGGCAGGGTTAGTCACAGATACGCAGTATTTT
TRBV6-5	-	TRBJ1-1	TRBD1	CASSPPGQGRAFF	TGTGCCAGCAGCCCACCGGGACAGGGTCGAGCTTTCTTT
TRBV27	-	TRBJ1-2	-	CASSLSYLTGRSYGYTF	TGTGCCAGCAGTTTATCGTATCTAACAGGGCGTTCGTATGGCTACACCTTC
TRBV7-3	few	TRBJ2-1	TRBD2	CASSPQGPSGGGNEQFF	TGTGCCAGCAGCCCTCAAGGGCCTAGCGGGGGTGGCAATGAGCAGTTCTTC
TRBV7-9	few	TRBJ2-1	TRBD1	CASSQFGDRGDEQFF	TGTGCCAGCAGCCAGTTCGGGGACAGGGGGGATGAGCAGTTCTTC
TRBV29-1	-	TRBJ1-5	TRBD1	CSVAGTGGQPQHF	TGCAGCGTCGCCGGGACAGGGGGTCAGCCCCAGCATTTT
TRBV4-2	few	TRBJ2-1	TRBD2	CASSDVSGSSYNEQFF	TGTGCCAGCAGTGACGTTAGCGGGAGTTCCTACAATGAGCAGTTCTTC
TRBV5-4	many	TRBJ2-1	TRBD1	CASSPKGADNEQFF	TGTGCCAGCAGCCCAAAGGGGGCTGACAATGAGCAGTTCTTC
TRBV5-1	few	TRBJ2-7	TRBD2	CASSPRGGPWDEQYF	TGCGCCAGCAGCCCTCGCGGGGGGCCCTGGGACGAGCAGTACTTC
TRBV5-6	-	TRBJ2-3	-	CASSLPPLDTQYF	TGTGCCAGCAGCTTGCCTCCTTTGGATACGCAGTATTTT
TRBV6-2/TRBV6-3	few	TRBJ2-4	TRBD1	CASSYTLQGYAAKNIQYF	TGTGCCAGCAGTTACACGCTACAGGGGTATGCGGCCAAAAACATTCAGTACTTC
TRBV7-3	many	TRBJ2-2	-	CASSPGLGTGELFF	TGTGCCAGCAGCCCCGGGTTGGGGACCGGGGAGCTGTTTTTT
TRBV4-1	-	TRBJ2-2	-	CASSLHNMDTGELFF	TGCGCCAGCAGCCTCCATAATATGGACACCGGGGAGCTGTTTTTT
TRBV12-3/TRBV12-4	few	TRBJ1-2	-	CASSFSQGRYGYTF	TGTGCCAGCAGTTTTTCTCAGGGTCGGTATGGCTACACCTTC
TRBV20-1	-	TRBJ2-3	-	CSAASRGGKSTDTQYF	TGCAGTGCTGCCTCCCGGGGAGGAAAGAGCACAGATACGCAGTATTTT
TRBV5-1	-	TRBJ2-2	-	CASRVQGRTGELFF	TGCGCCAGCAGGGTTCAGGGGCGAACCGGGGAGCTGTTTTTT